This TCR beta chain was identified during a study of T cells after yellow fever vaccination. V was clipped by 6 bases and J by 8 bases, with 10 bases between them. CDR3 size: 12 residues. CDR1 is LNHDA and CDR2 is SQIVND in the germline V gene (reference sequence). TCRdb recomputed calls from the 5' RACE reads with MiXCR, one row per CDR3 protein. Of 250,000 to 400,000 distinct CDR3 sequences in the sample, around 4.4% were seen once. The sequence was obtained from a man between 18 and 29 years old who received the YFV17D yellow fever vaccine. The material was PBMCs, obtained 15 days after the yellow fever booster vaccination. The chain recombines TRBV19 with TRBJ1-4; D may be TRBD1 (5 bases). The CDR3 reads CASRGDGEKLFF. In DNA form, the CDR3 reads TGTGCCAGTAGGGGGGATGGAGAAAAACTGTTTTTT.